Listed here are 23 T cell receptor beta chains from one sample, sequenced in a study of blood T cell repertoires in COVID-19. This table comes from immunoSEQ multiplex PCR, and its TCRdb copy is limited to in-frame clones, with some not included. Here the sample spans fewer than 90,000 clones, approximately 86% being singletons. The sample comprised peripheral blood. The receptors were gathered from a woman older than 75 with active or convalescent COVID-19.

The rearrangement uses TRBV7-2 and TRBJ1-3; D remains unclear. The V and J ends lost 2 bases and 2 bases respectively, with 10 bases between them. The germline V gene has CDR1 SGHTA and CDR2 FQGNSA. The CDR3 consists of 15 residues. The CDR3 DNA reads TGTGCCAGCAGCTTAAATGGTCCAGCTGGAAACACCATATATTTT. Its translation is CASSLNGPAGNTIYF.

The rearrangement joins TRBV11-2 to TRBJ1-1; a weak D match, TRBD1 (5 bases). V was pared by 8 bases and J by 10 bases, with 14 bases between. Germline V lookup: CDR1 SGHAT, CDR2 FQNNGV. CDR3 length: 11 amino acids. The CDR3 here is CASAWGGRAFF. The CDR3 region has the DNA TGTGCCAGCGCTTGGGGGGGTAGAGCTTTCTTT.

CDR3 protein: CATRDSSSYEQYF. DNA of the CDR3: TGCGCCACCCGGGACTCAAGCTCCTACGAGCAGTACTTC. The chain couples TRBV10-1 to TRBJ2-7, with D possibly being TRBD2 (6 bases). V lost 10 bases, J lost 0 bases, and 13 bases lay in between. CDR1 is WNHNN and CDR2 is SYGVQD in the germline V gene (reference sequence). This CDR3 region has 13 residues.

This rearrangement joins TRBV11-2 to TRBJ2-5; D perhaps matches TRBD2 (6 bases). The V and J ends lost 1 base and 4 bases respectively, with 13 bases between them. Germline V gene data show CDR1 as SGHAT and CDR2 as FQNNGV. The CDR3 has 15 residues. The CDR3 spells CASSLALGGIETQYF. The CDR3 nucleotides are TGTGCCAGCAGCTTAGCCCTAGGAGGGATAGAGACCCAGTACTTC.

In the case of this clone: This specimen includes other DNA sequences encoding the same CDR3. The rearrangement uses TRBV4-3 and TRBJ2-1; D is perhaps TRBD2 (6 bases). This CDR3 is built from 15 residues. Per germline, CDR1 LGHNA and CDR2 YSLEER. The V end was cut by 0 bases, the J end by 4 bases, with 10 bases between. This CDR3 is CASSQDGGRYNEQFF. CDR3 DNA: TGCGCCAGCAGCCAAGACGGGGGACGTTACAATGAGCAGTTCTTC.

V and J are TRBV4-3 and TRBJ1-1, with a possible D match to TRBD1 (5 bases). The V end lost 1 base, the J end lost 6 bases, and 12 bases lay between the germline ends. Germline V CDR1 and CDR2: LGHNA, YSLEER. The CDR3 has 14 residues. In DNA, the CDR3 is TGCGCCAGCAGCCAAGTCCTGGACACACCTGAAGCTTTCTTT. Its protein is CASSQVLDTPEAFF.

V and J are TRBV5-5 and TRBJ2-1; 11 bases map to TRBD2. CDR1 and CDR2 from the germline V gene are SGHKS and YYEKEE (reference sequence). The CDR3 is 19 residues long. V dropped 4 bases and J dropped 8; count of bases not matched to a gene: 20. For the CDR3, the DNA is TGTGCCAGCAGCCCGCGGACAGGGAGGGCTAGCGGGAGGTCCGATGAGCAGTTCTTC. Its translation: CASSPRTGRASGRSDEQFF.

The gene calls are TRBV6-6 and TRBJ1-1; D uncertain. CDR3 length: 13 amino acids. Between the trimmed V and J ends, which lost 4 bases and 4 bases, there was a span of 10 bases. Germline V gene lookup returns CDR1 MNHNY and CDR2 SVGAGI (reference sequence). The CDR3 DNA is TGTGCCAGCAGTTTAACTACCCTCACTGAAGCTTTCTTT. Translated: CASSLTTLTEAFF.

This chain links TRBV5-1 with TRBJ2-1; TRBD2 aligns across 12 bases. V lost 1 base and J lost 2; bases outside the gene matches: 4. The CDR3 contains 17 residues. Germline CDR1 and CDR2: SGHRS and YFSETQ. DNA for the CDR3: TGCGCCAGCAGCTTGCCCCGGACTAGCGGGACCTACAATGAGCAGTTCTTC. This codes for CASSLPRTSGTYNEQFF.

V is TRBV9 and J is TRBJ2-1; 10 bases agree with TRBD1. V lost 4 bases to trimming and J lost 5 bases; unmatched junction nucleotides: 6. Germline CDR1 is SGDLS and CDR2 is YYNGEE. The CDR3 totals 15 residues. CDR3 protein: CASSSADRGNNEQFF. CDR3 in DNA: TGTGCCAGCAGCTCAGCGGACAGGGGGAACAATGAGCAGTTCTTC.

The sample holds one count of this clone. The DNA for the CDR3 is TGTGCCAGTAGTATCGGGACAGGGTGGGGACAAGAGACCCAGTACTTC. Translation: CASSIGTGWGQETQYF. The rearrangement uses TRBV19 and TRBJ2-5; TRBD1 agrees at 9 bases. V was pared by 3 bases and J by 2 bases, with 7 bases of the junction left unmatched. Per germline, CDR1 LNHDA and CDR2 SQIVND (reference sequence). The CDR3 has 16 residues.

The chain joins TRBV5-6 to TRBJ1-2; possibly TRBD1 for D (5 bases). The germline gives CDR1 SGHDT, CDR2 YYEEEE. The CDR3 runs to 15 residues. V lost 7 bases to trimming and J lost 3 bases, with 19 bases between them. Here the CDR3 DNA reads TGTGCCAGCTTCTCCTGGATTAGGGGCGACTATGGCTACACCTTC. It is translated as CASFSWIRGDYGYTF.

As regards this clone: One junction end disagrees with the germline gene, perhaps due to a read error. This chain uses TRBV7-8 with TRBJ2-1, with D tentatively TRBD2 (5 bases). The germline gives CDR1 SGHVS, CDR2 FQNEAQ. This CDR3 is 13 amino acids long. The DNA for the CDR3 is TGTGCCAGCAGCCTAGCTGAGTACAATGAGCAGTTCTTC. Translated, it gives CASSLAEYNEQFF.

Concerning this clone itself: Other DNA sequences in the sample encode the same CDR3. The CDR3 DNA sequence: TGCGCCAGCAGCCCTTCAGGGGCCTCTGGAAACACCATATATTTT. This translates into CASSPSGASGNTIYF. The chain employs TRBV5-1 and TRBJ1-3; weak D call: TRBD1 (6 bases). The CDR3 runs to 15 residues. Germline CDR1 is SGHRS and CDR2 is YFSETQ. Between the trimmed V and J ends, which lost 4 bases and 0 bases, there was a span of 11 bases.

This clone was observed a handful of times. The chain has TRBV9 and TRBJ2-2; TRBD2 matches at 11 bases. The germline V gene encodes CDR1 SGDLS and CDR2 YYNGEE. The junction had 0 bases not matched to a gene; V was cut back by 0 bases and J by 5 bases. The CDR3 covers 15 residues. The DNA for the CDR3 is TGTGCCAGCAGCGTAGTAGCGGGGGGGACCGGGGAGCTGTTTTTT. The encoded protein is CASSVVAGGTGELFF.

The genes are TRBV18 and TRBJ1-2; D may be TRBD1 (5 bases). Germline V gene data show CDR1 as KGHSH and CDR2 as LQKENI. The CDR3 runs to 16 residues. Trimming stripped 5 bases from V and 0 bases from J, with 16 bases between. The CDR3 DNA reads TGTGCCAGCTCAACGTTATCGGGGGGGACTAACTATGGCTACACCTTC. Its translation: CASSTLSGGTNYGYTF.

The chain couples TRBV6-2 or TRBV6-3 to TRBJ1-5; D possibly corresponds to TRBD1 (5 bases). V was shortened by 6 bases and J by 1 base, with 16 bases between the two germline ends. CDR1 and CDR2 from the germline V gene are MNHEY and SVGEGT. The length of the CDR3 is 16 residues. The CDR3 reads CASSPRTLLSNQPQHF. In DNA, the CDR3 is TGTGCCAGCAGCCCTAGGACACTGCTGAGCAATCAGCCCCAGCATTTT.

The J gene is TRBJ2-2, the V gene TRBV5-1; 9 bases match TRBD2. Germline CDR1 and CDR2: SGHRS and YFSETQ. The length of the CDR3 is 17 residues. Trimming took 1 base from V and 5 from J; bases not matched to a gene: 9. CDR3 amino acids: CASSLRPAGGGTGELFF. The CDR3 region has the DNA TGCGCCAGCAGCTTGAGACCCGCGGGAGGGGGGACCGGGGAGCTGTTTTTT.

This rearrangement joins TRBV7-9 to TRBJ2-3; D call uncertain. The CDR3 runs 12 residues. The germline CDR1 and CDR2 sequences are SEHNR and FQNEAQ (reference sequence). V lost 3 bases, J lost 5 bases, and 6 bases lay in between. CDR3 coding DNA: TGTGCCAGCAGCTTTTCACAAGATACGCAGTATTTT. It codes for CASSFSQDTQYF.

The CDR3 DNA is TGTGCCAGCAGTTTCGCAGGCTCCTATGGCTACACCTTC. This encodes CASSFAGSYGYTF. The V call is TRBV12-3 or TRBV12-4, the J call TRBJ1-2; D remains ambiguous. CDR3 length: 13 residues. V was trimmed by 3 bases and J by 4 bases, leaving 9 bases between them.

The rearrangement joins TRBV4-1 to TRBJ2-5; 10 bases map to TRBD2. V gave up 0 bases and J gave up 5 bases; unmatched junction bases: 3. This CDR3 contains 15 residues. Per germline, CDR1 MGHRA and CDR2 YSYEKL. CDR3 loop: CASSQDTGLAETQYF. The CDR3 nucleotides are TGCGCCAGCAGCCAAGATACGGGACTAGCGGAGACCCAGTACTTC.

This chain uses TRBV9 with TRBJ2-1; tentative D call: TRBD2 (6 bases). CDR1 SGDLS and CDR2 YYNGEE come from the germline V gene. CDR3 length: 13 residues. The ends were cut back, 7 bases at V and 2 bases at J, with 10 bases in the middle. This CDR3 is CASGLATYNEQFF. In nucleotides, the CDR3 is TGTGCCAGCGGGCTAGCGACCTACAATGAGCAGTTCTTC.

The chain uses TRBV11-3 and TRBJ2-2; TRBD2 matches at 7 bases. Germline loops: CDR1 SGHNT, CDR2 YENEEA. The CDR3 is made up of 16 amino acids. V lost 5 bases, J lost 0 bases, and 6 bases stayed unmatched. The CDR3 DNA reads TGTGCCAGCAGCCGGGGAGGGCCAGCGAACACCGGGGAGCTGTTTTTT. Its protein product is CASSRGGPANTGELFF.